In its sample, the clone carrying this T cell receptor (beta chain) was seen a few times. The data were obtained in a study of T cells in Graves' hyperthyroidism and ophthalmopathy. Researchers took RNA transcripts and amplified the TCR beta CDR3 regions from them. TCR CDR3 regions were first amplified by RT-PCR with HTBI primers. TCRdb redid the calling of the multiplex PCR reads with MiXCR, one entry per CDR3 protein. This sample carries about 840,000 distinct CDR3 sequences, roughly 40% of them seen once, and the ten largest clones take about 8.9%. Trimming pared 4 bases from V and 7 bases from J, leaving 8 bases between. CDR3 length equals 12 residues. Germline assignment: CDR1 MRHNA and CDR2 SNTAGT.

The specimen was blood. This TCR came from a man aged 18 to 29 with Graves' hyperthyroidism. V usage is TRBV6-4 and J usage is TRBJ1-5, with D uncertain. DNA for the CDR3: TGTGCCAGCAGTGCTATGGGCCAGCCCCAGCATTTT. Translated: CASSAMGQPQHF.